This TCR beta chain comes out of a study of radiation and T cells in renal cell carcinoma. Across the study: Nephrectomy followed 15 Gy stereotactic body radiation by 4 weeks.

The method was immunoSEQ multiplex PCR; TCRdb's version includes in-frame clones alone and lacks a portion of them. The sample carries approximately 150,000 clones, 88% recorded once. Noted time point: baseline pretreatment blood. Specified treatment: 15 Gy SBRT to primary tumor, nephrectomy 4 weeks later. Serial blood draws occurred at baseline and 2 and 4 weeks post-SBRT. CDR1 MNHEY and CDR2 SVGAGI come from the germline V gene. The V and J ends lost 6 bases and 4 bases, in that order; junction bases with no gene match: 9. CDR3 size: 15 residues. The sequencing here drew on blood, taken from a patient whose treatment included radiotherapy and nephrectomy. The clonotype originates from a woman between 65 and 79 years old with renal cell carcinoma. V is TRBV6-5 and J is TRBJ1-5, with 7 bases matching TRBD1. The CDR3: CASRTTGDGNQPQHF. The CDR3 nucleotides are TGTGCCAGCAGGACCACAGGGGATGGGAATCAGCCCCAGCATTTT.